This T cell receptor beta chain was recovered during a study of cytomegalovirus exposure and HLA in healthy donors. Germline CDR1 reads MRHNA; CDR2 reads SNTAGT. CDR3 size: 14 residues. The V end was cut by 8 bases, the J end by 6 bases, with 19 bases between. With 60 Vbeta and 13 Jbeta primers, the PCR was carried out. Using immunoSEQ multiplex PCR, the repertoire was profiled, and TCRdb retains in-frame clones only, with some absent. The sample has under 200,000 clones; 82% are singletons. As for this clone: The antigen is unknown.

Whole-study findings and limits: Listed as cytomegalovirus-associated were 150 or so TCR beta chains.

This TCR derives from a male donor in good health and CMV-seronegative. Sequencing input: PBMCs. The chain links TRBV6-4 to TRBJ1-1; no firm D call. The CDR3: CASVRPEGPAEAFF. The CDR3 DNA follows: TGTGCCAGCGTACGGCCGGAGGGCCCAGCTGAAGCTTTCTTT.